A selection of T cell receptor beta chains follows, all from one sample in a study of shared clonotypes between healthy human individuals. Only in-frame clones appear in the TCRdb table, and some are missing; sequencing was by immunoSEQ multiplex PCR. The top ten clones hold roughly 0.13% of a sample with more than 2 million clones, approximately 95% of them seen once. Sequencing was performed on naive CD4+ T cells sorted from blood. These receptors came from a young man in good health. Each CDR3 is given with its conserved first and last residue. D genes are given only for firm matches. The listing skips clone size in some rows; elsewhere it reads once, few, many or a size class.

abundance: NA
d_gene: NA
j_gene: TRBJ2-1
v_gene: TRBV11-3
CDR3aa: CASSLTSNEQFF
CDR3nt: TGTGCCAGCAGCCTGACTTCTAATGAGCAGTTCTTC

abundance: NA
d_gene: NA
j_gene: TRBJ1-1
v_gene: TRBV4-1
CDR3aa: CASSQGLQVNTEAFF
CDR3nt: TGCGCCAGCAGCCAAGGGTTACAAGTGAACACTGAAGCTTTCTTT

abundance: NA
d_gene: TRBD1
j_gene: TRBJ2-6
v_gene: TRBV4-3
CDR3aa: CASSQAGTGSTGANVLTF
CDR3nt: TGCGCCAGCAGCCAAGCCGGGACAGGATCAACTGGGGCCAACGTCCTGACTTTC

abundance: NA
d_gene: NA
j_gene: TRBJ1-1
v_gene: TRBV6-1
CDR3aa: CASRPTEPSEAFF
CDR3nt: TGTGCCAGCAGGCCGACAGAACCGTCCGAAGCTTTCTTT

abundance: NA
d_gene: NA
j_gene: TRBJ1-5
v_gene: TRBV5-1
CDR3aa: CASSAGGTNQPQHF
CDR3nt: TGCGCCAGCAGCGCCGGGGGCACCAATCAGCCCCAGCATTTT

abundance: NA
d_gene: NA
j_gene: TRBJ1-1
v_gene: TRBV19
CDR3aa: CAHRRDTEAFF
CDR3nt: TGTGCCCATAGGAGGGACACTGAAGCTTTCTTT

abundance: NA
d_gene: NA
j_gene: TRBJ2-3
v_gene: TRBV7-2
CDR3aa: CASSLKGSGVDTQYF
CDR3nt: TGTGCCAGCAGCTTAAAAGGGTCGGGAGTAGATACGCAGTATTTT

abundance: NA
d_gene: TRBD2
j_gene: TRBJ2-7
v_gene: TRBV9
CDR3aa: CASSPTGGNFYEQYF
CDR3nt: TGTGCCAGCAGCCCAACGGGGGGGAATTTCTACGAGCAGTACTTC

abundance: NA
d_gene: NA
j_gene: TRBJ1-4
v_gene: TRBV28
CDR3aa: CASSLTVNEKLFF
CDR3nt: TGTGCCAGCAGTTTGACAGTTAATGAAAAACTGTTTTTT

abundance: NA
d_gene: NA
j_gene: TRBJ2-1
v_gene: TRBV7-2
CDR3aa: CASSSLSTEVF
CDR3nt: TGTGCCAGCAGCTCCCTATCGACGGAAGTCTTC

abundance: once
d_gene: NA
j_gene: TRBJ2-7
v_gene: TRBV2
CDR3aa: CASSETPLSEQYF
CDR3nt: TGTGCCAGCAGTGAGACACCGTTGAGCGAGCAGTACTTC

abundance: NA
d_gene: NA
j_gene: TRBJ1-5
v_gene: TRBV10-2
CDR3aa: CASRRGVDSNQPQHF
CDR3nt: TGCGCCAGCAGAAGAGGGGTGGATAGCAATCAGCCCCAGCATTTT

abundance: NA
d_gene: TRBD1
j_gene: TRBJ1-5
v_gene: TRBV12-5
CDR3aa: CASGGQATQPQHF
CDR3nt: TGTGCTAGTGGCGGACAGGCCACTCAGCCCCAGCATTTT

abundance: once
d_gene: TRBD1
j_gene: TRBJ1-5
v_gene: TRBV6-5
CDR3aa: CASSSGSAGGNQPQHF
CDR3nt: TGTGCCAGCAGTTCAGGTTCGGCAGGGGGAAATCAGCCCCAGCATTTT

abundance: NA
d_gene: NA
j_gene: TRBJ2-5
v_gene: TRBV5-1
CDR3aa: CASSLGEETQYF
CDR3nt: TGCGCCAGCAGCTTAGGGGAGGAGACCCAGTACTTC